Detailed here is one T cell receptor (beta chain). Antigen specificity is unknown. The library was made from cDNA and included unique molecular identifiers. TCRdb recomputed calls from the PCR reads with MiXCR, one row per CDR3 protein. The sample holds under 900,000 distinct CDR3 sequences, under 70% seen once. The data are from a study of post-analysis software for immune sequencing data. Study-wide context: Recorded disease courses covered relapsing-remitting, secondary progressive and progressive-relapsing multiple sclerosis. Some patients had no subtype annotation.

The germline CDR1 and CDR2 sequences are SGHRS and YFSETQ. The CDR3 length is 16 residues. V lost 5 bases and J lost 3; bases outside the gene matches: 11. Study outcomes and limitations: Comparison with controls showed significantly lower normalized Chao1 diversity in multiple sclerosis patients. F measure clustering grouped samples strongly by preparation batch. TRBV5-6, TRBV5-1 and TRBV20-1 belonged to a set of about five TRBV segments that were more frequent in patients than controls.

Sequencing was done on a sample of blood. This rearrangement joins TRBV5-1 to TRBJ2-4; TRBD1 matches at 7 bases. This sequence was found in a girl aged 10 to 17 with multiple sclerosis. CDR3 DNA: TGCGCCAGCAGTCTAGACAGGGCTGGAGGCAAAAACATTCAGTACTTC. Its translation: CASSLDRAGGKNIQYF.